The 22 T cell receptor beta chains listed next were all sequenced from one sample in a study of blood T cell repertoires in COVID-19. Profiled with immunoSEQ multiplex PCR; TCRdb holds only in-frame clones, not every one. The sample contains about 160,000 clones, approximately 90% of which appear only once. Sequenced input: peripheral blood. These receptors were taken from a woman between 65 and 79 years old with COVID-19, enrolled during active disease.

The CDR3 protein is CASSHLPGTTKVNTEAFF. The DNA for the CDR3 is TGCGCCAGCAGCCACCTACCCGGGACAACCAAGGTCAACACTGAAGCTTTCTTT. The chain employs TRBV4-1 and TRBJ1-1; perhaps TRBD1 as D (6 bases). V dropped 3 bases and J dropped 2 bases, with 22 bases sitting between them. The CDR3 has 18 amino acids. In germline, CDR1 is MGHRA, CDR2 YSYEKL.

This clone was picked up one time. In DNA, the CDR3 is TGTGCCAGCAGCTTAGCCGCTCGACTAGCGGGTTCTCGGTACGAGCAGTACTTC. Amino acids: CASSLAARLAGSRYEQYF. J is TRBJ2-7 and V is TRBV7-8; TRBD2 agrees at 10 bases. Germline V gene lookup returns CDR1 SGHVS and CDR2 FQNEAQ. The CDR3 runs to 18 residues. V dropped 0 bases and J dropped 4; count of bases not matched to a gene: 12.

This rearrangement joins TRBV3-1 (or the pseudogene TRBV3-2) to TRBJ1-2; 11 positions agree with TRBD1. The CDR3 is 14 amino acids. Germline trimming cut 4 bases from V and 5 bases from J; bases unmatched to any gene: 3. The germline V gene encodes CDR1 LGHDT and CDR2 YNNKEL (reference sequence). In DNA form, the CDR3 reads TGTGCCAGCAGCCCAGGACAGGGGGCGTATGGCTACACCTTC. Amino acids: CASSPGQGAYGYTF.

This chain joins TRBV19 and TRBJ2-1; 7 bases map to TRBD2. The CDR3 length is 15 residues. Trimming took 2 bases from V and 4 from J; bases not matched to a gene: 5. CDR1 and CDR2 from the germline V gene are LNHDA and SQIVND (reference sequence). CDR3 in DNA: TGTGCCAGTAGTATAACGGGACTAATATACAATGAGCAGTTCTTC. It translates to CASSITGLIYNEQFF.

This chain joins TRBV13 and TRBJ2-3, with 8 positions matching TRBD2. The CDR3 is 16 amino acids. Germline trimming cut 3 bases from V and 2 bases from J; bases unmatched to any gene: 7. Germline V gene data show CDR1 as PRHDT and CDR2 as FYEKMQ (reference sequence). The CDR3 DNA reads TGTGCCAGCAGCTTTACGGGGGGGGCGTACACAGATACGCAGTATTTT. This translates into CASSFTGGAYTDTQYF.

The chain recombines TRBV9 with TRBJ1-1; a possible D gene is TRBD1 (6 bases). V shed 0 bases and J shed 5 bases, with 17 bases lying between them. Germline CDR1 and CDR2: SGDLS and YYNGEE. The CDR3 length is 16 residues. Here the CDR3 DNA reads TGTGCCAGCAGCGTAGTTCGGGGGGCGATAATGACTGAAGCTTTCTTT. This encodes CASSVVRGAIMTEAFF.

This clone was seen only a few times. The rearrangement joins TRBV9 to TRBJ1-4, with 7 positions matching TRBD1. Trimming took 0 bases from V and 8 from J; bases not matched to a gene: 4. The CDR3 consists of 14 residues. From germline, CDR1 is SGDLS and CDR2 YYNGEE. CDR3 in DNA: TGTGCCAGCAGCGTAGCAGGGGGTAACGAAAAACTGTTTTTT. The encoded protein is CASSVAGGNEKLFF.

The genes are TRBV6-5 and TRBJ1-4; D is undetermined. The CDR3 spans 13 residues. V lost 8 bases and J lost 1, with 8 bases in between. In germline, CDR1 is MNHEY, CDR2 SVGAGI. CDR3 amino acids: CASWSGTNEKLFF. The CDR3 DNA sequence: TGTGCCAGCTGGAGCGGAACTAATGAAAAACTGTTTTTT.

The chain couples TRBV5-6 to TRBJ1-1; a weak D match, TRBD1 (5 bases). Germline CDR1 reads SGHDT; CDR2 reads YYEEEE. Trimming pared 2 bases from V and 0 bases from J, leaving 11 bases between. There are 15 residues in the CDR3. CDR3 nucleotides: TGTGCCAGCAGCTTCGGGGCGGGGCTGAACACTGAAGCTTTCTTT. It specifies CASSFGAGLNTEAFF.

V gene TRBV19 combines with J gene TRBJ1-6; possible D gene TRBD1, 5 bases. Trimming took 6 bases from V and 5 from J, leaving 11 bases between them. The CDR3 runs to 14 residues. The V gene's germline CDR1 is LNHDA and CDR2 SQIVND (reference sequence). CDR3 nucleotide sequence: TGTGCCAGTAGACCAGGGTACCATAATTCACCCCTCCACTTT. Encoded protein: CASRPGYHNSPLHF. Complete variable domain (other parts from reference TRBV19 and TRBJ1-6): DGGITQSPKYLFRKEGQNVTLSCEQNLNHDAMYWYRQDPGQGLRLIYYSQIVNDFQKGDIAEGYSVSREKKESFPLTVTSAQKNPTAFYLCASRPGYHNSPLHFGNGTRLTVT.

V and J are TRBV11-2 and TRBJ2-3; TRBD1 is a possible D gene (6 bases). V lost 2 bases, J lost 2 bases, and 14 bases lay in between. This CDR3 region has 16 residues. Germline lookup yields CDR1 SGHAT and CDR2 FQNNGV. CDR3 protein: CASSLIGGQDTDTQYF. Here the CDR3 DNA reads TGTGCCAGCAGCTTAATTGGGGGACAAGACACAGATACGCAGTATTTT.

The V gene is TRBV9, the J gene TRBJ1-3, with TRBD1 identical over 9 bases. The CDR3 contains 18 residues. From germline, CDR1 is SGDLS and CDR2 YYNGEE. V lost 4 bases to trimming and J lost 4 bases; unmatched junction nucleotides: 15. CDR3 amino acids: CASSLLAGTGSIGNTIYF. CDR3 DNA sequence: TGTGCCAGCAGCTTATTGGCGGGGACAGGGAGTATCGGAAACACCATATATTTT.

This chain uses TRBV11-2 with TRBJ2-1, with no clear D. Trimming took 0 bases from V and 1 from J, leaving 7 bases between them. The CDR3 is 15 amino acids. Looked up from germline, CDR1 is SGHAT and CDR2 is FQNNGV. The DNA for the CDR3 is TGTGCCAGCAGCTTAGATGTCCAGTCCTACAATGAGCAGTTCTTC. Translating it yields CASSLDVQSYNEQFF.

This chain uses TRBV4-2 with TRBJ1-2; TRBD1 might be the D (5 bases). The V gene's germline CDR1 is LGHNA and CDR2 YNFKEQ. Trimming stripped 1 base from V and 7 bases from J, with 16 bases between. The CDR3 extends over 15 amino acids. CDR3 in amino acids: CASSQVGQGLFGYTF. The CDR3, as DNA: TGTGCCAGCAGCCAAGTAGGGCAGGGTCTTTTTGGCTACACCTTC.

The V and J genes are TRBV21-1 and TRBJ2-7; the D call of TRBD1 is as the table states it, not checked on the DNA. TRBV21-1 is recorded as a pseudogene. This CDR3 is built from 12 residues. This chain's CDR3 is CASSYRDDEQYF. The CDR3 bases are TGTGCCAGCAGCTACAGGGACGACGAGCAGTACTTC.

The gene calls are TRBV7-3 and TRBJ2-3, with D possibly TRBD2 on 5 matching bases. CDR3 length: 13 residues. Trimming took off 5 bases at V and 5 bases at J, with 11 bases between the two ends. The germline CDR1 and CDR2 sequences are SGHTA and FQGTGA. Here the CDR3 reads CASSPLGVDTQYF. CDR3 in DNA: TGTGCCAGCAGCCCACTCGGGGTAGATACGCAGTATTTT.

V and J are TRBV19 and TRBJ2-3; TRBD2 agrees at 9 bases. Germline assignment: CDR1 LNHDA and CDR2 SQIVND (reference sequence). V lost 5 bases and J lost 3; bases outside the gene matches: 6. The CDR3 consists of 15 residues. The CDR3 here is CASSPRLAVTDTQYF. The CDR3 nucleotides are TGTGCCAGTAGTCCTCGACTAGCGGTAACAGATACGCAGTATTTT.

The chain links TRBV5-5 to TRBJ1-6, with D perhaps matching TRBD1 (5 bases). The CDR3 runs to 15 residues. The V gene lost 1 base and the J gene lost 10 bases, with 15 bases spanning the gap. The germline CDR1 and CDR2 sequences are SGHKS and YYEKEE (reference sequence). This chain's CDR3 is CASSLRRGLFSPLHF. CDR3 nucleotides: TGTGCCAGCAGCTTGAGAAGGGGTCTATTCTCACCCCTCCACTTT.

Of note for this clone: This same CDR3 is encoded by further DNA sequences in the sample. The genes are TRBV28 and TRBJ1-3, with a weak D call TRBD1 (5 bases). The CDR3 sequence is 14 residues long. Between the trimmed V and J ends, which lost 3 bases and 4 bases, there was a span of 10 bases. CDR1 MDHEN and CDR2 SYDVKM come from the germline V gene. The CDR3, as DNA: TGTGCCAGCAGTTTGGGGGGGGTCGGAAACACCATATATTTT. Translating it yields CASSLGGVGNTIYF.

This clone was counted between two and nine times. V is TRBV7-2 and J is TRBJ1-2; D not resolved. Germline CDR1 SGHTA, CDR2 FQGNSA. The CDR3 consists of 13 residues. V lost 1 base and J 8 bases, leaving 11 bases between the germline ends. CDR3 bases: TGTGCCAGCAGCTTAGTGGCGGGATGGGGCTACACCTTC. As protein: CASSLVAGWGYTF.

The CDR3 nucleotides are TGTGCCAGCAGTACGACTCGAGATTGGTATTTT. This codes for CASSTTRDWYF. The V gene is TRBV28, the J gene TRBJ2-3; D is uncertain. The CDR3 length is 11 residues. CDR1 MDHEN and CDR2 SYDVKM come from the germline V gene. The germline V and J ends were trimmed by 5 bases and 14 bases, with 14 bases remaining between them.

The V and J genes are TRBV7-3 and TRBJ2-1; the match to TRBD2 covers 7 bases. This CDR3 spans 15 amino acids. The V gene end was trimmed by 2 bases and the J gene end by 4 bases; junction bases not matched to a gene: 5. Germline V CDR1 and CDR2: SGHTA, FQGTGA. The CDR3 nucleotides are TGTGCCAGCAGCTTAGGGCTAGCGGAGTACAATGAGCAGTTCTTC. It is translated as CASSLGLAEYNEQFF.